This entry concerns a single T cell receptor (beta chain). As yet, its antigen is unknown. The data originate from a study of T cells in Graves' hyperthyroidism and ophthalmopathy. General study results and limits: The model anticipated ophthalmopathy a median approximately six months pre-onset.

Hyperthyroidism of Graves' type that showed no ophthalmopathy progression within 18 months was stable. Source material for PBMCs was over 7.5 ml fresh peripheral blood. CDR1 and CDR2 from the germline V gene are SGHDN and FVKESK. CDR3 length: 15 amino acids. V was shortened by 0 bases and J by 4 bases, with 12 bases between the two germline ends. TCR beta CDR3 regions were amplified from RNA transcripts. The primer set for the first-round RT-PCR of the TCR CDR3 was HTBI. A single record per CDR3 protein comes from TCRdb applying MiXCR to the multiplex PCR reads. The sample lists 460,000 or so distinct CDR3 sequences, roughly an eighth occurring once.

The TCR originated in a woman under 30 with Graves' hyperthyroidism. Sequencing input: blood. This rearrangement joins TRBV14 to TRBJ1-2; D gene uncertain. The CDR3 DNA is TGTGCCAGCAGCCAAGATATCTCGCCTACCTATGGCTACACCTTC. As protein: CASSQDISPTYGYTF.